This is a list of T cell receptor beta chains from one sample in a study of blood T cell repertoires in COVID-19. TCRdb keeps only in-frame clones here, not all; method: immunoSEQ multiplex PCR. The table shows some 230,000 clones, with about 80% occurring only once. Specimen: PBMCs or T cells enriched from blood (not recorded which). Receptors originate from a woman aged 40-49 years with acute COVID-19. Each CDR3 is given with its conserved first and last residue. The order of the fields is clone size, J gene, D gene, V gene, CDR3 DNA, CDR3 protein. A D gene is named only where the DNA matches it firmly. Clone size is stated in some rows and not others, as once, few, many or a class when expanded.

>NA|TRBJ2-5|TRBD2|TRBV29-1
TGCAGCGCCGGGGGACTAGCGGGCCAAGAGACCCAGTACTTC
CSAGGLAGQETQYF
>NA|TRBJ2-7|NA|TRBV29-1
TGCAGCGTTGTCGCAGGTGGGTCCGACGAGCAGTACTTC
CSVVAGGSDEQYF
>NA|TRBJ2-3|NA|TRBV5-1
TGCGCCAGCAGTTCTGGGCCCACAGATACGCAGTATTTT
CASSSGPTDTQYF
>NA|TRBJ2-5|NA|TRBV6-5
TGTGCCAGCAAAACGTCGGGGGTCTTCTGGGAGACCCAGTACTTC
CASKTSGVFWETQYF
>NA|TRBJ2-3|NA|TRBV5-1
TGCGCCAGCAGCCCGGGGACTTTAGATACGCAGTATTTT
CASSPGTLDTQYF
>NA|TRBJ2-7|TRBD2|TRBV4-1
TGCGCCAGCAGCCAAGATCCCTTTGGGACTAGCAGTTACGAGCAGTACTTC
CASSQDPFGTSSYEQYF
>NA|TRBJ2-2|NA|TRBV6-9
TGTGCCAGCAGTTATCTTCTTCCGAACACCGGGGAGCTGTTTTTT
CASSYLLPNTGELFF
>NA|TRBJ2-3|TRBD2|TRBV28
TGTGCCAGCAGTCATCTAGCGGGAGGATCAGATACGCAGTATTTT
CASSHLAGGSDTQYF
>few|TRBJ2-1|TRBD2|TRBV5-1
TGCGCCAGCAGCCTGAGGGCGGGAGCAGGGTCCAATGAGCAGTTCTTC
CASSLRAGAGSNEQFF
>NA|TRBJ1-2|NA|TRBV7-2
TGTGCCAGCAGCTTATGGGCCGCCGGCGGGAACTATGGCTACACCTTC
CASSLWAAGGNYGYTF
>NA|TRBJ2-7|TRBD1|TRBV11-2
TGTGCCAGCAGCTTATCGATGGGACAGGGAACCTACGAGCAGTACTTC
CASSLSMGQGTYEQYF
>NA|TRBJ1-6|NA|TRBV10-3
TGTGCCATCAGTGCGGCGACAGGCGGAAACAATTCACCCCTCCACTTT
CAISAATGGNNSPLHF
>NA|TRBJ2-7|NA|TRBV15
TGTGCCACCAGCAGAGATCGCGGGGCCCACGAGCAGTACTTC
CATSRDRGAHEQYF
>NA|TRBJ1-2|NA|TRBV5-5
TGTGCCAGCAGCTTGGCGAGGGGGGGTGGCTATGGCTACACCTTC
CASSLARGGGYGYTF
>NA|TRBJ1-1|NA|TRBV18
TGTGCCAGCTCACCACTAAACGGGAACACTGAAGCTTTCTTT
CASSPLNGNTEAFF
>NA|TRBJ1-3|NA|TRBV10-2
TGCGCCAGCAGTGAGTCAGGGGACTCTGGAAACACCATATATTTT
CASSESGDSGNTIYF
>NA|TRBJ2-5|TRBD2|TRBV5-1
TGCGCCAGCAGCCCTGGACTAGCGGGGGGGCAAGAAGAGACCCAGTACTTC
CASSPGLAGGQEETQYF
>NA|TRBJ2-3|TRBD2|TRBV7-3
TGTGCCAGCAGCTATACTAGCGGGGGGGCCACAGATACGCAGTATTTT
CASSYTSGGATDTQYF
>NA|TRBJ1-1|NA|TRBV7-6
TGTGCCAGCAGCTTAGGACGTGGGAGGTCTGAAGCTTTCTTT
CASSLGRGRSEAFF
>NA|TRBJ2-2|TRBD2|TRBV7-2
TGTGCCAGCAGCTTTGAAGGCCTTAGCGGGGCCGGGGAGCTGTTTTTT
CASSFEGLSGAGELFF
>NA|TRBJ1-2|NA|TRBV13
TGTGCCAGCAGCTCCAGGTCCCGCAGCTATGGCTACACCTTC
CASSSRSRSYGYTF
>NA|TRBJ2-7|NA|TRBV30
TGTGTTGGGAAGGGGTCCTACGAGCAGTACTTC
CVGKGSYEQYF
>NA|TRBJ1-2|NA|TRBV5-6
TGTGCCAGCCGCAGGATTAACTATGGCTACACCTTC
CASRRINYGYTF
>NA|TRBJ1-5|NA|TRBV6-5
TGTGCCAGCAGTTACACCCCAGGGAATCAGCCCCAGCATTTT
CASSYTPGNQPQHF